A selection of T cell receptor beta chains follows, all from one sample in a study of naive and memory T cell subsets. TCRdb itself ran the UMI-ligation and nested PCR reads through MiXCR, one entry per CDR3 protein. Of about 34,000 distinct CDR3 sequences listed, less than 20% are singletons. The specimen was effector memory CD4+ T cells from blood. These receptors were obtained from a human donor in good health. Both conserved end residues are part of each CDR3. Fields, in order: clone size, J gene, D gene, V gene, CDR3 DNA, CDR3 protein. D genes are given only for firm matches. Only some rows state a clone size, as once, few, many or a class for expanded clones.

clone size: -
J gene: TRBJ1-6
D gene: -
V gene: TRBV10-3
CDR3 DNA: TGTGCCATCGGTACGGCTTATAATTCACCCCTCCACTTT
CDR3 protein: CAIGTAYNSPLHF

clone size: -
J gene: TRBJ2-1
D gene: TRBD2
V gene: TRBV20-1
CDR3 DNA: TGCAGTGCCCCTTGGGCTAGCGGATATCAAAATGAGCAGTTCTTC
CDR3 protein: CSAPWASGYQNEQFF

clone size: few
J gene: TRBJ2-5
D gene: -
V gene: TRBV19
CDR3 DNA: TGTGCCAGTAGTAGGACTCTCGTTTCTCCTGAGACCCAGTACTTC
CDR3 protein: CASSRTLVSPETQYF

clone size: few
J gene: TRBJ2-1
D gene: TRBD2
V gene: TRBV12-3/TRBV12-4
CDR3 DNA: TGTGCCAGCAGGACTAGCGGGAGCTCCTACAATGAGCAGTTCTTC
CDR3 protein: CASRTSGSSYNEQFF

clone size: many
J gene: TRBJ2-7
D gene: -
V gene: TRBV13
CDR3 DNA: TGTGCCAGCAGCCGAGAAGTGGCCTACGAGCAGTACTTC
CDR3 protein: CASSREVAYEQYF

clone size: many
J gene: TRBJ2-2
D gene: -
V gene: TRBV20-1
CDR3 DNA: TGCAGTGCTAGTGGGGACCTCACCGGGGAGCTGTTTTTT
CDR3 protein: CSASGDLTGELFF

clone size: medium-sized
J gene: TRBJ2-3
D gene: TRBD1
V gene: TRBV27
CDR3 DNA: TGTGCCAGCAGTACCCGGACAGGGCAAAACACAGATACGCAGTATTTT
CDR3 protein: CASSTRTGQNTDTQYF

clone size: -
J gene: TRBJ2-2
D gene: TRBD2
V gene: TRBV7-9
CDR3 DNA: TGTGCCAGCAGCTTCGGGGGGACCACCGGGGAGCTGTTTTTT
CDR3 protein: CASSFGGTTGELFF

clone size: medium-sized
J gene: TRBJ2-3
D gene: -
V gene: TRBV30
CDR3 DNA: TGTGCCTGGATAGCACCTAGCACAGATACGCAGTATTTT
CDR3 protein: CAWIAPSTDTQYF

clone size: few
J gene: TRBJ1-1
D gene: TRBD1
V gene: TRBV7-8
CDR3 DNA: TGTGCCAGCAGCTTACCACAGGGGGCCTCGACTGAAGCTTTCTTT
CDR3 protein: CASSLPQGASTEAFF

clone size: many
J gene: TRBJ2-4
D gene: -
V gene: TRBV11-2
CDR3 DNA: TGTGCCAGCAGCTTAAGACTACCTAGCCTTCAGTACTTC
CDR3 protein: CASSLRLPSLQYF

clone size: -
J gene: TRBJ2-7
D gene: -
V gene: TRBV18
CDR3 DNA: TGTGCCAGCTCACCGCGGGGCCCCGACGAGCAGTACTTC
CDR3 protein: CASSPRGPDEQYF

clone size: few
J gene: TRBJ1-5
D gene: -
V gene: TRBV7-3
CDR3 DNA: TGTGCCGATGGGAAGGGTGACTATTCGGGGGATCAGCCCCAGCATTTT
CDR3 protein: CADGKGDYSGDQPQHF

clone size: -
J gene: TRBJ2-1
D gene: TRBD2
V gene: TRBV2
CDR3 DNA: TGTGCCAGCAGTCCTAGGACTAGCGGGAGTAGGAATGAGCAGTTCTTC
CDR3 protein: CASSPRTSGSRNEQFF

clone size: -
J gene: TRBJ1-4
D gene: -
V gene: TRBV5-1
CDR3 DNA: TGCGCCAGCAGCTTGAGGGGGGGAAATTCTAATGAAAAACTGTTTTTT
CDR3 protein: CASSLRGGNSNEKLFF

clone size: -
J gene: TRBJ2-5
D gene: TRBD2
V gene: TRBV20-1
CDR3 DNA: TGCAGTGCGCCAAAACCGGCGGGAGACGAGACCCAGTACTTC
CDR3 protein: CSAPKPAGDETQYF

clone size: few
J gene: TRBJ1-5
D gene: -
V gene: TRBV7-9
CDR3 DNA: TGTGCCAGCAGTGACTTAGATCAGCCCCAGCATTTT
CDR3 protein: CASSDLDQPQHF

clone size: few
J gene: TRBJ1-5
D gene: TRBD1
V gene: TRBV20-1
CDR3 DNA: TGCAGTGCTAGGGGGGGACAGAACAATCAGCCCCAGCATTTT
CDR3 protein: CSARGGQNNQPQHF

clone size: many
J gene: TRBJ1-5
D gene: -
V gene: TRBV29-1
CDR3 DNA: TGCAGCGTGGCCGGGGGAGGTCAGCCCCAGCATTTT
CDR3 protein: CSVAGGGQPQHF

clone size: few
J gene: TRBJ2-1
D gene: -
V gene: TRBV12-5
CDR3 DNA: TGTGCTAGTGGTTCGGGTCCCGCGGGTGTCAATGAGCAGTTCTTC
CDR3 protein: CASGSGPAGVNEQFF

clone size: -
J gene: TRBJ2-4
D gene: -
V gene: TRBV6-5
CDR3 DNA: TGTGCCAGCAGCCATAGTCTCAGGGGAGCCAAAAACATTCAGTACTTC
CDR3 protein: CASSHSLRGAKNIQYF

clone size: few
J gene: TRBJ2-5
D gene: TRBD1
V gene: TRBV7-2
CDR3 DNA: TGTGCCAGCAGCCCCCGGACAGGGGGCGCGGAGGAGACCCAGTACTTC
CDR3 protein: CASSPRTGGAEETQYF

clone size: large
J gene: TRBJ1-1
D gene: -
V gene: TRBV27
CDR3 DNA: TGTGCCAGCAGTTTAGGCGGGACCCTAAGGGCTGAAGCTTTCTTT
CDR3 protein: CASSLGGTLRAEAFF

clone size: many
J gene: TRBJ2-1
D gene: TRBD2
V gene: TRBV27
CDR3 DNA: TGTGCCAGCACCATTGGACTAGGGAAGAACAATGAGCAGTTCTTC
CDR3 protein: CASTIGLGKNNEQFF

clone size: many
J gene: TRBJ2-2
D gene: -
V gene: TRBV7-7
CDR3 DNA: TGTGCTAGCAGCTTAGATCCGGGCACCGGGGAGCTGTTTTTT
CDR3 protein: CASSLDPGTGELFF

clone size: few
J gene: TRBJ1-5
D gene: -
V gene: TRBV12-3/TRBV12-4
CDR3 DNA: TGTGCCAGCAGTTTAGAGGGGAGCCCCAATCAGCCCCAGCATTTT
CDR3 protein: CASSLEGSPNQPQHF

clone size: many
J gene: TRBJ1-6
D gene: -
V gene: TRBV28
CDR3 DNA: TGTGCCAGCAGTCCGAGGGGTAGGCATTCACCCCTCCACTTT
CDR3 protein: CASSPRGRHSPLHF

clone size: -
J gene: TRBJ2-2
D gene: -
V gene: TRBV27
CDR3 DNA: TGTGCCAGCAGTTTCGCAGGGTATGACGGGGAGCTGTTTTTT
CDR3 protein: CASSFAGYDGELFF

clone size: many
J gene: TRBJ1-1
D gene: -
V gene: TRBV6-2/TRBV6-3
CDR3 DNA: TGTGCCAGCAGTTACCGCACTGAAGCTTTCTTT
CDR3 protein: CASSYRTEAFF

clone size: -
J gene: TRBJ2-4
D gene: -
V gene: TRBV6-5
CDR3 DNA: TGTGCCAGCAGGGGCGGACTAGCCAAAAACATTCAGTACTTC
CDR3 protein: CASRGGLAKNIQYF

clone size: -
J gene: TRBJ1-3
D gene: -
V gene: TRBV14
CDR3 DNA: TGTGCCAGCAGCGAGTACGGTGGGGGAAACACCATATATTTT
CDR3 protein: CASSEYGGGNTIYF

clone size: few
J gene: TRBJ2-5
D gene: TRBD2
V gene: TRBV9
CDR3 DNA: TGTGCCAGCAGCGTTAGCGGGAGCCCGGAGACCCAGTACTTC
CDR3 protein: CASSVSGSPETQYF

clone size: -
J gene: TRBJ1-3
D gene: TRBD1
V gene: TRBV27
CDR3 DNA: TGTGCCAGCAGCCTAACGGGACAGCTTGGAAACACCATATATTTT
CDR3 protein: CASSLTGQLGNTIYF

clone size: few
J gene: TRBJ2-2
D gene: -
V gene: TRBV7-3
CDR3 DNA: TGTGCCAGCGCCCCCGGGCTAGCTGTCGGGGAGCTGTTTTTT
CDR3 protein: CASAPGLAVGELFF

clone size: -
J gene: TRBJ2-1
D gene: -
V gene: TRBV12-3/TRBV12-4
CDR3 DNA: TGTGCCAGCAGTTTTGCCTCGAGGCACAATGAGCAGTTCTTC
CDR3 protein: CASSFASRHNEQFF

clone size: many
J gene: TRBJ2-1
D gene: TRBD2
V gene: TRBV7-9
CDR3 DNA: TGTGCCAGCAGCTCGCGGACTAGCGGGGACGTTAGAAAGGACAATGAGCAGTTCTTC
CDR3 protein: CASSSRTSGDVRKDNEQFF

clone size: few
J gene: TRBJ2-1
D gene: -
V gene: TRBV13
CDR3 DNA: TGTGCCAGCAGCCTTCGACAGGGTCGGGGGAACAATGAGCAGTTCTTC
CDR3 protein: CASSLRQGRGNNEQFF

clone size: -
J gene: TRBJ1-2
D gene: -
V gene: TRBV6-5
CDR3 DNA: TGTGCCAGCAGCTCCAACGCAGGGTTTTCTAACTATGGCTACACCTTC
CDR3 protein: CASSSNAGFSNYGYTF

clone size: many
J gene: TRBJ2-4
D gene: -
V gene: TRBV2
CDR3 DNA: TGTGCCAGCAGTGAAGCGCTGCTTCGGTACTTC
CDR3 protein: CASSEALLRYF

clone size: many
J gene: TRBJ2-7
D gene: -
V gene: TRBV5-8
CDR3 DNA: TGTGCCAGCAGCCCGGAGAGACAAGGCCTTTTCTACGAGCAGTACTTC
CDR3 protein: CASSPERQGLFYEQYF